Below, 10 T cell receptor beta chains from the same sample are listed, as sequenced in a study of blood T cell repertoires in COVID-19. Sequencing used immunoSEQ multiplex PCR; TCRdb keeps in-frame clones, though not all of them. Found here are 220,000 or so clones, about four fifths of them singletons; the top ten hold approximately 6.8%. The specimen was PBMCs or T cells enriched from blood (not recorded which). These receptors originate from a woman aged 40 to 50 who had recovered from COVID-19.

This sequence joins TRBV5-1 and TRBJ2-3, with 11 bases matching TRBD2. Germline loops: CDR1 SGHRS, CDR2 YFSETQ. The CDR3 runs to 17 residues. Trimming at V came to 4 bases and at J to 0 bases, leaving 7 bases not matched to a gene. This chain's CDR3 is CASSLYGLAGSTDTQYF. As DNA, the CDR3 is TGCGCCAGCAGCCTTTACGGACTAGCGGGTAGCACAGATACGCAGTATTTT.

The V call is TRBV12-3 or TRBV12-4, the J call TRBJ2-2; D might be TRBD1 (5 bases). Trimming left V 6 bases short and J 8 bases short, with 10 bases between. The CDR3 contains 12 residues. DNA for the CDR3: TGTGCCAGCAGCCGAACAGGTGGGGAGCTGTTTTTT. This codes for CASSRTGGELFF.

This chain joins TRBV29-1 and TRBJ2-2; 10 nucleotides agree with TRBD1. The CDR3 is made up of 13 amino acids. The junction had 3 bases not matched to a gene; V was cut back by 7 bases and J by 4 bases. Germline assignment: CDR1 SQVTM and CDR2 ANQGSEA. CDR3 residues: CSATGGGTGELFF. DNA of the CDR3: TGCAGCGCGACAGGGGGCGGCACCGGGGAGCTGTTTTTT.

The rearrangement links TRBV5-1 to TRBJ1-1, with a tentative D call TRBD1 (5 bases). The germline V and J ends were trimmed by 2 bases and 3 bases, with 14 bases remaining between them. Germline assignment: CDR1 SGHRS and CDR2 YFSETQ. The CDR3 runs to 15 residues. The CDR3 sequence: CASSLRTEGYTEAFF. The DNA for the CDR3 is TGCGCCAGCAGCTTACGAACGGAGGGGTACACTGAAGCTTTCTTT.

The V call is TRBV4-1, the J call TRBJ2-1, with D possibly being TRBD2 (6 bases). V was cut by 5 bases and J by 8 bases, with 16 bases left in between. The CDR3 has 14 residues. Germline V CDR1 and CDR2: MGHRA, YSYEKL. The CDR3 loop reads CASSSGDGSYEQFF. The CDR3 DNA sequence: TGCGCCAGCAGCTCGGGGGACGGGAGCTATGAGCAGTTCTTC.

The V and J genes are TRBV19 and TRBJ2-3; the D gene is possibly TRBD1 (5 bases). The length of the CDR3 is 13 residues. V lost 3 bases and J 5 bases, leaving 9 bases between the germline ends. Germline V CDR1 and CDR2: LNHDA, SQIVND (reference sequence). CDR3 residues: CASSMQGRDTQYF. CDR3 coding DNA: TGTGCCAGTAGTATGCAGGGAAGAGATACGCAGTATTTT.

The V call is TRBV3-1 (or the pseudogene TRBV3-2), the J call TRBJ1-2; possibly TRBD1 for D (6 bases). The V end was cut by 0 bases, the J end by 8 bases, with 13 bases between. Germline CDR1 LGHDT, CDR2 YNNKEL (reference sequence). The CDR3 is 14 amino acids. The CDR3 loop reads CASSQEYQGIGYTF. The CDR3 coding sequence is TGTGCCAGCAGCCAAGAGTATCAGGGGATAGGCTACACCTTC.

This rearrangement joins TRBV2 to TRBJ1-4; TRBD1 matches at 7 bases. Per the germline V gene, CDR1 is SNHLY and CDR2 is FYNNEI. J lost 4 bases, V lost 6 bases, and 5 bases had no gene match. The CDR3 runs 14 residues. In nucleotides, the CDR3 is TGTGCCAGCAGGAGGGACAGAAGTAATGAAAAACTGTTTTTT. It specifies CASRRDRSNEKLFF. Filled out from reference TRBV2 and TRBJ1-4, the complete variable domain reads EPEVTQTPSHQVTQMGQEVILRCVPISNHLYFYWYRQILGQKVEFLVSFYNNEISEKSEIFDDQFSVERPDGSNFTLKIRSTKLEDSAMYFCASRRDRSNEKLFFGSGTQLSVL.

This sequence joins TRBV28 and TRBJ1-1, with 10 nucleotides matching TRBD1. The CDR3 contains 15 residues. V lost 5 bases, J lost 7 bases, and 10 bases stayed unmatched. Germline V gives CDR1 MDHEN, CDR2 SYDVKM. CDR3 coding DNA: TGTGCCAGCAGTGGAAGGACAGGGGGGATTGGTGAAGCTTTCTTT. It encodes CASSGRTGGIGEAFF.

This chain links TRBV9 with TRBJ1-3; a weak D match, TRBD1 (6 bases). V was pared by 1 base and J by 0 bases, with 11 bases between. Germline assignment: CDR1 SGDLS and CDR2 YYNGEE. CDR3 length: 16 residues. As DNA, the CDR3 is TGTGCCAGCAGCGTAAGAGGGGACACCTCTGGAAACACCATATATTTT. Its protein product is CASSVRGDTSGNTIYF.